The 11 T cell receptor beta chains in this list originate from one sample, sequenced in a study of cytomegalovirus exposure and HLA in healthy donors. PCR amplification relied on 60 Vbeta primers (plus 13 Jbeta primers). Method: immunoSEQ multiplex PCR; TCRdb's copy keeps in-frame clones and lacks some. The sample records approximately 150,000 clones, approximately 84% being singletons. Sequencing input: PBMCs. These receptors were obtained from a man aged 50 to 60 in good health and CMV-seropositive.

The V and J genes are TRBV5-1 and TRBJ2-5; the D gene is possibly TRBD1 (6 bases). The J call could be wrong; TRBJ2-7 is a better fit for the DNA end. Germline-derived CDR1 and CDR2 are SGHRS and YFSETQ. This CDR3 has 13 residues. The CDR3 DNA reads as TGCGCCAGCAGCTTCCAGGGGCCCTACGAGCAGTACTTC. It encodes CASSFQGPYEQYF.

The chain has TRBV10-2 and TRBJ1-5; D remains ambiguous. CDR3 size: 13 residues. Trimming cost V 4 bases and J 0 bases, with 4 bases left between them. Germline lookup yields CDR1 WSHSY and CDR2 SAAADI. The CDR3 nucleotides read TGCGCCAGCAGTGCCAGTAGCAATCAGCCCCAGCATTTT. It yields the protein CASSASSNQPQHF.

The J gene is TRBJ2-1, the V gene TRBV6-5; 7 positions agree with TRBD1. The V gene end was trimmed by 4 bases and the J gene end by 4 bases; junction bases not matched to a gene: 4. Per germline, CDR1 MNHEY and CDR2 SVGAGI. This CDR3 comprises 14 residues. The CDR3 DNA follows: TGTGCCAGCAGTTCGGACAGGAAATACAATGAGCAGTTCTTC. It encodes CASSSDRKYNEQFF.

V and J are TRBV2 and TRBJ2-1; tentatively, D is TRBD2 (5 bases). Germline V gene lookup returns CDR1 SNHLY and CDR2 FYNNEI. The CDR3 runs 15 residues. Trimming cost V 6 bases and J 0 bases, with 12 bases left between them. CDR3 protein: CASSLRGSSYNEQFF. CDR3 nucleotide sequence: TGTGCCAGCAGCTTGAGAGGGAGCTCCTACAATGAGCAGTTCTTC.

The V call is TRBV2, the J call TRBJ1-1; D is perhaps TRBD1 (5 bases). There are 14 residues in the CDR3. In germline, CDR1 is SNHLY, CDR2 FYNNEI. The V and J ends lost 4 bases and 4 bases respectively, with 13 bases between them. The CDR3 bases are TGTGCCAGCAGTGGGGGCAGGCCCGCCACTGAAGCTTTCTTT. It translates to CASSGGRPATEAFF.

The chain combines TRBV4-3 with TRBJ1-1; TRBD1 aligns across 7 bases. Trimming cost V 0 bases and J 4 bases; bases outside gene matches: 5. The CDR3 spans 15 residues. Germline assignment: CDR1 LGHNA and CDR2 YSLEER. CDR3 nucleotide sequence: TGCGCCAGCAGCCAAGATAGGGGGCTCGGCACTGAAGCTTTCTTT. Amino acid sequence: CASSQDRGLGTEAFF.

V and J are TRBV6-5 and TRBJ1-4; TRBD1 agrees at 7 bases. The CDR3 extends over 15 amino acids. In germline, CDR1 is MNHEY, CDR2 SVGAGI. V shed 0 bases, J shed 4 bases, and the junction held 2 bases outside the gene matches. CDR3 in amino acids: CASSYSGQLNEKLFF. In DNA form, the CDR3 reads TGTGCCAGCAGTTACTCGGGACAGCTTAATGAAAAACTGTTTTTT.

The rearrangement joins TRBV5-6 to TRBJ2-3, with 11 positions matching TRBD1. Looked up from germline, CDR1 is SGHDT and CDR2 is YYEEEE. The V segment lost 2 bases and the J segment 5 bases; nucleotides outside the gene matches: 7. This CDR3 is built from 16 residues. The CDR3 nucleotides read TGTGCCAGCAGCTTTGACCGGGACAGGGGGGGAGATACGCAGTATTTT. This translates into CASSFDRDRGGDTQYF.

This chain uses TRBV2 with TRBJ1-1, with D possibly matching TRBD1 (6 bases). The CDR3 length is 14 residues. CDR1 is SNHLY, CDR2 FYNNEI, per germline. Between the trimmed V and J ends, which lost 7 bases and 0 bases, there was a span of 12 bases. CDR3 sequence reads: CASIGGALNTEAFF. The DNA of the CDR3 is TGTGCCAGCATCGGGGGGGCCTTGAACACTGAAGCTTTCTTT.

This chain connects TRBV7-9 to TRBJ2-2; 7 positions match TRBD2. CDR3 length equals 15 residues. The germline V gene encodes CDR1 SEHNR and CDR2 FQNEAQ (reference sequence). The ends lost 1 base at V and 5 bases at J; junction bases unmatched: 4. The CDR3 sequence: CASSLGLAETGELFF. In DNA form, the CDR3 reads TGTGCCAGCAGCTTAGGACTAGCCGAGACCGGGGAGCTGTTTTTT.

This rearrangement joins TRBV6-5 to TRBJ2-7; D call uncertain. V was shortened by 2 bases and J by 3 bases, with 5 bases between the two germline ends. Germline loops: CDR1 MNHEY, CDR2 SVGAGI. CDR3 length equals 12 residues. CDR3 bases: TGTGCCAGCAGTTACGCAGGCTACGAGCAGTACTTC. Its translation is CASSYAGYEQYF.